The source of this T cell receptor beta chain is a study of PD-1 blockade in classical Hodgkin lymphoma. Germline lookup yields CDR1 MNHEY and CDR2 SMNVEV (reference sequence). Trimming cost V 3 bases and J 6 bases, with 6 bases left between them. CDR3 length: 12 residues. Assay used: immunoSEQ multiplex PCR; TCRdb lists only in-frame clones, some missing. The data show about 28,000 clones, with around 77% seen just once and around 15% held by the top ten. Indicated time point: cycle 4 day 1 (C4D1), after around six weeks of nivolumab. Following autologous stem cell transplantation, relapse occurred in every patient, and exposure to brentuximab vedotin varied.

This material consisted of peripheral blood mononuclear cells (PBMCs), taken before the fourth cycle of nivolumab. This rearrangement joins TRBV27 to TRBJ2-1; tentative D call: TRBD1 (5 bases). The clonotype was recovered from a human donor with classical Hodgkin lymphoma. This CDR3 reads CASSFQGNEQFF. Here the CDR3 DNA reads TGTGCCAGCAGTTTCCAGGGCAATGAGCAGTTCTTC.